This T cell receptor (beta chain) came from a study of spatial heterogeneity in lung cancer. The junction had 2 bases not matched to a gene; V was cut back by 4 bases and J by 2 bases. The CDR3 length is 13 residues. Germline V gene data show CDR1 as SQVTM and CDR2 as ANQGSEA. Indicated time point: sample taken at primary tumor resection. MiXCR, run by TCRdb on the 5' RACE reads, gives a single entry per CDR3 protein. The sample yields about 92,000 distinct CDR3 sequences, approximately 12% seen once. The V and J genes are TRBV29-1 and TRBJ1-5; 7 nucleotides align to TRBD1. The source is a male donor with early-stage non-small cell lung cancer. The sequenced sample was PBMCs, obtained at surgery. This CDR3 reads CSVAQGGNQPQHF. The CDR3 DNA sequence: TGCAGCGTTGCGCAGGGGGGCAATCAGCCCCAGCATTTT.